This T cell receptor beta chain was sequenced in a study of blood T cell repertoires in COVID-19. Libraries were prepared by immunoSEQ multiplex PCR; TCRdb keeps only in-frame clonotypes and omits some of them. The sample contains 90,000 to 120,000 clones, 80% to 85% of which appear only once. This clone has a single count. V dropped 5 bases and J dropped 9 bases, with 14 bases sitting between them. Germline lookup yields CDR1 MDHEN and CDR2 SYDVKM. There are 13 residues in the CDR3. Sequenced input: peripheral blood. This TCR came from a human donor in a cohort sampled during active COVID-19. This chain uses TRBV28 with TRBJ2-1; tentative D call: TRBD1 (5 bases). The CDR3 spells CASSVHWGAEQFF. CDR3 bases: TGTGCCAGCAGTGTACACTGGGGCGCTGAGCAGTTCTTC.